This T cell receptor beta chain was found in a study of cytomegalovirus exposure and HLA in healthy donors. The protocol was immunoSEQ multiplex PCR, while the TCRdb copy is restricted to in-frame clones and leaves out a portion. The sample holds more than 110,000 clones, about 95% seen once. Overall study results and limits: A list of 150 or so TCR beta chains associated with cytomegalovirus was given.

To note about this clone: Its specificity is unknown.

This receptor was taken from a man aged 18 to 29 in good health and CMV-seropositive. The sequenced material came from PBMCs.

The CDR3 DNA reads TGCGCCAGCAGAGGAACAGGGACGACCTACGAGCAGTACTTC. As protein: CASRGTGTTYEQYF. The chain recombines TRBV5-1 with TRBJ2-7, with a possible D match to TRBD1 (6 bases). Germline CDR1 is SGHRS and CDR2 is YFSETQ. The CDR3 loop spans 14 amino acids. V lost 5 bases and J lost 2, with 14 bases in between.